The next 28 T cell receptor beta chains were all read from a single sample in a study of CD8 T cells in Susac syndrome. Reverse transcription of roughly 0.5 to 1 ug RNA was carried out with random hexamers. TCRdb itself ran the immunoSEQ multiplex PCR reads through MiXCR, one entry per CDR3 protein. In the table there are about 120,000 distinct CDR3 sequences, 80% to 95% of which are singletons. The sequenced sample consisted of CD4+ T cells from PBMCs. The receptors here all came from a human donor in good health.

This chain joins TRBV20-1 and TRBJ1-4; the D is unclear. CDR3 length: 12 amino acids. Germline V lookup: CDR1 DFQATT, CDR2 SNEGSKA (reference sequence). Trimming removed 6 bases from V and 0 bases from J, with 5 bases in between. The CDR3 bases are TGCAGTGCCCGTGCAACTAATGAAAAACTGTTTTTT. Protein: CSARATNEKLFF.

V is TRBV5-4 and J is TRBJ2-7, with 10 bases lining up with TRBD2. The trim removed 2 bases at V and 0 bases at J, leaving 14 bases unmatched. The CDR3 contains 19 residues. Germline values: CDR1 SGHNT, CDR2 YYREEE (reference sequence). CDR3 protein: CASSFRPGIAGGFSYEQYF. The CDR3 nucleotides read TGTGCCAGCAGCTTCAGGCCGGGAATAGCGGGAGGTTTCTCCTACGAGCAGTACTTC.

In its sample, this clonotype was seen once. V and J are TRBV19 and TRBJ2-2, with TRBD2 matching 13 bases. CDR3 length: 16 residues. Losses at the gene ends were 6 bases for V and 4 bases for J; bases not matched to a gene: 5. Germline V gene lookup returns CDR1 LNHDA and CDR2 SQIVND (reference sequence). Written as DNA, the CDR3 is TGTGCCAGTAGGACTAGCGGGGGGCGATCCACCGGGGAGCTGTTTTTT. Protein: CASRTSGGRSTGELFF. Filled out from reference TRBV19 and TRBJ2-2, the complete variable domain reads DGGITQSPKYLFRKEGQNVTLSCEQNLNHDAMYWYRQDPGQGLRLIYYSQIVNDFQKGDIAEGYSVSREKKESFPLTVTSAQKNPTAFYLCASRTSGGRSTGELFFGEGSRLTVL.

V gene TRBV20-1 combines with J gene TRBJ1-2, with D perhaps matching TRBD1 (6 bases). The V end lost 6 bases, the J end lost 4 bases, and 18 bases lay between the germline ends. The CDR3 runs to 14 residues. Per the germline V gene, CDR1 is DFQATT and CDR2 is SNEGSKA (reference sequence). CDR3 sequence reads: CSAQKPGAVYGYTF. As DNA, the CDR3 is TGCAGTGCCCAGAAGCCAGGGGCCGTCTATGGCTACACCTTC.

The J gene is TRBJ2-2, the V gene TRBV20-1; no reliable D call. Germline loops: CDR1 DFQATT, CDR2 SNEGSKA (reference sequence). Trimming cost V 0 bases and J 0 bases, with 17 bases left between them. The CDR3 has 18 residues. The CDR3 nucleotides are TGCAGTGCTAGAGATCGAGTTGGCGCTCTTGCGAACACCGGGGAGCTGTTTTTT. It codes for CSARDRVGALANTGELFF.

The chain uses TRBV2 and TRBJ2-1; TRBD1 matches at 8 bases. CDR3 size: 14 residues. V lost 6 bases, J lost 7 bases, and 8 bases stayed unmatched. The germline V gene encodes CDR1 SNHLY and CDR2 FYNNEI. The CDR3 loop reads CASRVQGVGNEQFF. CDR3 DNA: TGTGCCAGCAGGGTACAGGGGGTAGGAAATGAGCAGTTCTTC.

The chain combines TRBV15 with TRBJ2-1, with D possibly matching TRBD2 (6 bases). This CDR3 spans 15 amino acids. V was pared by 1 base and J by 8 bases, with 15 bases between. CDR1 is LNHNV, CDR2 YYDKDF, per germline (reference sequence). The chain's CDR3 is CATSRAGAGRDEQFF. As DNA, the CDR3 is TGTGCCACCAGCAGAGCCGGGGCGGGGCGGGATGAGCAGTTCTTC.

V is TRBV3-1 and J is TRBJ1-1; D may be TRBD1 (5 bases). V gave up 1 base and J gave up 6 bases, with 9 bases separating them. In germline, CDR1 is LGHDT, CDR2 YNNKEL (reference sequence). This CDR3 is 13 amino acids long. The CDR3 loop is CASSQVGGSEAFF. The CDR3 nucleotides are TGTGCCAGCAGCCAAGTGGGGGGGTCTGAAGCTTTCTTT.

CDR3 in amino acids: CASSQTPGLANTQYF. The CDR3 DNA is TGTGCCAGCAGCCAGACCCCGGGACTAGCTAATACGCAGTATTTT. The chain links TRBV3-1 to TRBJ2-3, with 9 bases that match TRBD2. In germline, CDR1 is LGHDT, CDR2 YNNKEL (reference sequence). V was clipped by 3 bases and J by 7 bases; unmatched bases: 8. The CDR3 sequence is 15 residues long.

This rearrangement joins TRBV7-9 to TRBJ2-7; the D gene is possibly TRBD1 (6 bases). CDR1 is SEHNR and CDR2 is FQNEAQ in the germline V gene (reference sequence). The CDR3 consists of 16 residues. Trimming cost V 5 bases and J 3 bases, with 20 bases left between them. DNA for the CDR3: TGTGCCAGCAGCCCTGGGCAGGGGACACCGAACTACGAGCAGTACTTC. Translation: CASSPGQGTPNYEQYF.

This rearrangement joins TRBV23-1 to TRBJ1-1; TRBD1 might be the D (6 bases). TRBV23-1 is an ORF, with its function uncertain. Trimming left V 4 bases short and J 1 base short, with 22 bases between. This CDR3 region has 18 residues. The CDR3 coding sequence is TGCGCCAGCAGTCGATTTGGACAGAAAGCCCGTCCGAACACTGAAGCTTTCTTT. It translates to CASSRFGQKARPNTEAFF.

The V and J genes are TRBV20-1 and TRBJ2-2, with 9 bases fitting TRBD1. Germline loops: CDR1 DFQATT, CDR2 SNEGSKA (reference sequence). The V and J ends lost 6 bases and 4 bases, in that order; junction bases with no gene match: 6. This CDR3 is 14 amino acids long. The CDR3 sequence: CSARDRARTGELFF. CDR3 sequence (DNA): TGCAGTGCCCGGGACAGGGCCCGCACCGGGGAGCTGTTTTTT.

The chain carries TRBV6-5 and TRBJ1-2; 7 bases agree with TRBD1. The CDR3 covers 15 residues. Losses at the gene ends were 2 bases for V and 0 bases for J; bases not matched to a gene: 3. In germline, CDR1 is MNHEY, CDR2 SVGAGI. The CDR3 bases are TGTGCCAGCAGTTACACGACAGGGACTAACTATGGCTACACCTTC. It codes for CASSYTTGTNYGYTF.

V and J are TRBV2 and TRBJ2-7; 9 bases map to TRBD2. The germline V gene has CDR1 SNHLY and CDR2 FYNNEI. Trimming at V came to 1 base and at J to 6 bases, leaving 7 bases not matched to a gene. The CDR3 has 15 residues. CDR3 in amino acids: CASSEGVAGGIEQYF. DNA of the CDR3: TGTGCCAGCAGTGAAGGGGTCGCGGGAGGGATCGAGCAGTACTTC.

The rearrangement uses TRBV6-5 and TRBJ2-7, with 10 bases fitting TRBD1. This CDR3 has 15 amino acids. The trim removed 6 bases at V and 5 bases at J, leaving 10 bases unmatched. The germline V gene has CDR1 MNHEY and CDR2 SVGAGI. CDR3 residues: CASRRTGTGANEQYF. The CDR3 coding sequence is TGTGCCAGCAGACGGACCGGGACAGGGGCAAACGAGCAGTACTTC.

V and J are TRBV7-2 and TRBJ2-2; a possible D gene is TRBD1 (5 bases). The germline CDR1 and CDR2 sequences are SGHTA and FQGNSA. Trimming removed 3 bases from V and 1 base from J, with 6 bases in between. The CDR3 extends over 14 amino acids. Here the CDR3 reads CASSFGQNTGELFF. The CDR3 nucleotides are TGTGCCAGCAGCTTTGGACAGAACACCGGGGAGCTGTTTTTT.

This chain joins TRBV27 and TRBJ1-1; D not resolved. The CDR3 is 13 amino acids. CDR1 MNHEY and CDR2 SMNVEV come from the germline V gene (reference sequence). V lost 5 bases and J 1 base, leaving 8 bases between the germline ends. CDR3 in DNA: TGTGCCAGCAGTAAGGCCCAGAACACTGAAGCTTTCTTT. Amino acid sequence: CASSKAQNTEAFF.

This chain links TRBV7-2 with TRBJ2-5; TRBD1 is a possible D gene (7 bases). With 10 bases removed from V and 2 bases from J, the gap between germline ends came to 26 bases. There are 17 residues in the CDR3. Germline assignment: CDR1 SGHTA and CDR2 FQGNSA. The CDR3 DNA reads as TGTGCCACCCTGCGAAAACTCAGGGGGGACGGACAAGAGACCCAGTACTTC. Translating it yields CATLRKLRGDGQETQYF.

The chain recombines TRBV3-1 with TRBJ2-1, with D unresolved. Trimming took off 4 bases at V and 0 bases at J, with 10 bases between the two ends. This CDR3 region has 15 residues. The germline V gene has CDR1 LGHDT and CDR2 YNNKEL (reference sequence). CDR3 loop: CASSPAHGSYNEQFF. CDR3 in DNA: TGTGCCAGCAGCCCGGCCCATGGCTCCTACAATGAGCAGTTCTTC.

The rearrangement links TRBV27 to TRBJ2-1; TRBD2 is a possible D gene (6 bases). CDR1 is MNHEY, CDR2 SMNVEV, per germline (reference sequence). Trimming took off 2 bases at V and 4 bases at J, with 9 bases between the two ends. The CDR3 has 14 residues. The CDR3 sequence is CASSLAGSYNEQFF. DNA of the CDR3: TGTGCCAGCAGTTTAGCGGGATCTTACAATGAGCAGTTCTTC.

In the case of this clonotype: One end of the junction does not line up with germline, which may come from a read error. The chain has TRBV19 and TRBJ2-7; 7 positions match TRBD2. The length of the CDR3 is 14 residues. Looked up from germline, CDR1 is LNHDA and CDR2 is SQIVND (reference sequence). The CDR3 nucleotides are TGTGCCAGTAGTATGGGCGGGAGCTCCTACGACCAGTACTTC. Amino acid sequence: CASSMGGSSYDQYF.

The chain couples TRBV5-4 to TRBJ2-7; D unclear. Looked up from germline, CDR1 is SGHNT and CDR2 is YYREEE (reference sequence). This CDR3 region has 14 residues. Trimming left V 4 bases short and J 5 bases short, with 16 bases between. The DNA for the CDR3 is TGTGCCAGCAGCCTGGGGAAGGGCAGAGACGAGCAGTACTTC. Translated: CASSLGKGRDEQYF.

This chain links TRBV9 with TRBJ1-1; D is ambiguous. The CDR3 loop spans 10 amino acids. Trimming removed 3 bases at V and 7 bases at J, with 4 bases between. Per germline, CDR1 SGDLS and CDR2 YYNGEE. CDR3 amino acids: CASSGDEAFF. The CDR3 coding sequence is TGTGCCAGCAGCGGGGATGAAGCTTTCTTT.

V usage is TRBV19 and J usage is TRBJ1-2; 9 bases agree with TRBD1. The CDR3 is 15 amino acids. Unmatched junction bases numbered 14, after V lost 5 bases and J lost 10 bases. Germline-derived CDR1 and CDR2 are LNHDA and SQIVND (reference sequence). CDR3 protein: CASSAHGQGNLDYTF. CDR3 bases: TGTGCCAGTAGTGCCCACGGACAGGGGAACTTAGACTACACCTTC.

The V gene is TRBV4-3, the J gene TRBJ1-1; D perhaps matches TRBD1 (5 bases). Per germline, CDR1 LGHNA and CDR2 YSLEER. This CDR3 region has 15 residues. Trimming left V 4 bases short and J 5 bases short, with 17 bases between. The CDR3 nucleotides read TGCGCCAGCAGCCTCGTGGCGGGGGGGAGTACTGAAGCTTTCTTT. It is translated as CASSLVAGGSTEAFF.

The V call is TRBV10-3, the J call TRBJ2-7; D might be TRBD1 (5 bases). Germline V gives CDR1 ENHRY, CDR2 SYGVKD. V shed 0 bases and J shed 2 bases, with 17 bases lying between them. This CDR3 spans 17 amino acids. As DNA, the CDR3 is TGTGCCATCAGTGAGTCGCTTACAGGAGTAACCACCTACGAGCAGTACTTC. Encoded protein: CAISESLTGVTTYEQYF.

This clonotype came up once. The chain links TRBV6-2 or TRBV6-3 to TRBJ2-2; D is ambiguous. Trimming removed 3 bases from V and 0 bases from J, with 11 bases in between. The CDR3 covers 16 residues. Germline CDR1 is MNHEY and CDR2 is SVGEGT. This chain's CDR3 is CASSYFLQANTGELFF. The CDR3 bases are TGTGCCAGCAGTTATTTCTTGCAGGCGAACACCGGGGAGCTGTTTTTT.

This clonotype appeared a single time. The chain is built from TRBV5-5 and TRBJ1-5; the D gene is possibly TRBD1 (5 bases). This CDR3 has 13 residues. Germline CDR1 SGHKS, CDR2 YYEKEE (reference sequence). Between the trimmed V and J ends, which lost 4 bases and 4 bases, there was a span of 9 bases. CDR3 sequence reads: CASSAGENQPQHF. The CDR3 DNA reads TGTGCCAGCAGCGCGGGGGAGAATCAGCCCCAGCATTTT.